These 18 T cell receptor beta chains were all obtained from the same sample, sequenced in a study of CD8 T cells in Susac syndrome. Reverse transcription used roughly 0.5 to 1 ug RNA and random hexamers. MiXCR was run by TCRdb on the immunoSEQ multiplex PCR reads, yielding one entry per CDR3 protein. The sample includes fewer than 250,000 distinct CDR3 sequences, 92% of them seen just once. Sequenced material: CD8+ T cells from PBMCs. The receptor source for this set is a human donor with multiple sclerosis.

This chain connects TRBV12-3 or TRBV12-4 to TRBJ2-7; the D is unclear. V dropped 6 bases and J dropped 2 bases, with 17 bases sitting between them. This CDR3 is 15 amino acids long. The CDR3 protein is CASSFGVPSTYEQYF. In DNA form, the CDR3 reads TGTGCCAGCAGCTTTGGGGTCCCATCAACCTACGAGCAGTACTTC.

The genes are TRBV12-3 or TRBV12-4 and TRBJ1-5; D gene ambiguous. The CDR3 loop spans 15 amino acids. Trimming shortened V by 6 bases and J by 5 bases, and 17 bases separated the two germline ends. In DNA, the CDR3 is TGTGCCAGCAGCCCCCCCAGCGGACCCTATCAGCCCCAGCATTTT. Its protein is CASSPPSGPYQPQHF.

This clonotype was found once. The chain is built from TRBV4-3 and TRBJ2-1; 10 bases map to TRBD2. The length of the CDR3 is 14 residues. Germline-derived CDR1 and CDR2 are LGHNA and YSLEER. V trimming: 3 bases; J trimming: 15 bases; junction bases outside the gene matches: 11. This CDR3 is CASSQGLASPEAFF. The CDR3 region has the DNA TGCGCCAGCAGCCAGGGACTAGCGAGCCCAGAAGCGTTCTTC.

The rearrangement uses TRBV2 and TRBJ1-1, with a tentative D call TRBD1 (5 bases). The CDR3 has 12 residues. The V gene lost 5 bases and the J gene lost 5 bases, with 9 bases spanning the gap. CDR1 SNHLY and CDR2 FYNNEI come from the germline V gene. The CDR3 here is CASSWTRTEAFF. CDR3 DNA: TGTGCCAGCAGTTGGACACGGACTGAAGCTTTCTTT. Filled out from reference TRBV2 and TRBJ1-1, the complete variable domain reads EPEVTQTPSHQVTQMGQEVILRCVPISNHLYFYWYRQILGQKVEFLVSFYNNEISEKSEIFDDQFSVERPDGSNFTLKIRSTKLEDSAMYFCASSWTRTEAFFGQGTRLTVV.

The chain links TRBV4-1 to TRBJ2-7; D tentatively fits TRBD1 or TRBD2 (5 bases each). The CDR3 covers 15 residues. Between the trimmed V and J ends, which lost 1 base and 0 bases, there was a span of 10 bases. Germline CDR1 is MGHRA and CDR2 is YSYEKL. CDR3 nucleotide sequence: TGCGCCAGCAGCCAAGTTCCAGGGAGCTCCTACGAGCAGTACTTC. Translated: CASSQVPGSSYEQYF.

The CDR3 DNA reads TGCGCCAGCAGCCAAGCGTCGGGGCGCACTGAAGCTTTCTTT. Protein sequence: CASSQASGRTEAFF. The chain combines TRBV4-1 with TRBJ1-1; D possibly corresponds to TRBD1 (5 bases). V lost 1 base to trimming and J lost 4 bases, with 10 bases between them. This CDR3 spans 14 amino acids. Germline CDR1 reads MGHRA; CDR2 reads YSYEKL.

This clonotype was picked up one time. The chain couples TRBV12-3 or TRBV12-4 to TRBJ2-7; D tentatively fits TRBD1 or TRBD2 (5 bases each). Trimming shortened V by 5 bases and J by 1 base, and 12 bases separated the two germline ends. The CDR3 has 14 residues. The CDR3 here is CASSNGAVSYEQYF. The CDR3 nucleotides read TGTGCCAGCAGTAACGGGGCTGTTTCCTACGAGCAGTACTTC.

This chain connects TRBV5-4 to TRBJ2-1; possibly TRBD2 for D (6 bases). CDR3 length equals 19 residues. With 6 bases removed from V and 0 bases from J, the gap between germline ends came to 25 bases. Germline assignment: CDR1 SGHNT and CDR2 YYREEE (reference sequence). The CDR3 protein is CASTNAGFRDISSYNEQFF. In DNA form, the CDR3 reads TGTGCCAGCACCAACGCGGGATTCCGTGATATTAGCTCCTACAATGAGCAGTTCTTC.

The chain has TRBV5-4 and TRBJ2-2; 9 nucleotides align to TRBD2. V shed 2 bases and J 6 bases; nucleotides not matched to a gene: 17. The CDR3 contains 19 residues. Germline V gene data show CDR1 as SGHNT and CDR2 as YYREEE (reference sequence). The CDR3 DNA reads TGTGCCAGCAGCTTAGCCCCCACAGGCGGGGGGGTCTCCCCCGGGGAGCTGTTTTTT. Translation: CASSLAPTGGGVSPGELFF.

V usage is TRBV7-9 and J usage is TRBJ2-6; no clear D gene. Trimming removed 4 bases at V and 2 bases at J, with 12 bases between. The length of the CDR3 is 16 residues. Germline CDR1 is SEHNR and CDR2 is FQNEAQ (reference sequence). Here the CDR3 DNA reads TGTGCCAGCAGCTACCCTATTGGGGCTGGGGCCAACGTCCTGACTTTC. It translates to CASSYPIGAGANVLTF. Full variable domain (remainder filled in from reference TRBV7-9 and TRBJ2-6): DTGVSQNPRHKITKRGQNVTFRCDPISEHNRLYWYRQTLGQGPEFLTYFQNEAQLEKSRLLSDRFSAERPKGSFSTLEIQRTEQGDSAMYLCASSYPIGAGANVLTFGAGSRLTVL.

The DNA for the CDR3 is TGTGCCAGTAGACGGGAGAATAGGAATGAGCAGTTCTTC. Translation gives CASRRENRNEQFF. The chain joins TRBV19 to TRBJ2-1; tentatively, D is TRBD2 (6 bases). The CDR3 is 13 residues long. The V end was cut by 6 bases, the J end by 7 bases, with 13 bases between. The germline CDR1 and CDR2 sequences are LNHDA and SQIVND (reference sequence).

This clonotype came up once. The gene calls are TRBV12-3 or TRBV12-4 and TRBJ2-3, with TRBD2 matching over 12 bases. There are 16 residues in the CDR3. V dropped 5 bases and J dropped 6; count of bases not matched to a gene: 9. The CDR3 DNA sequence: TGTGCCAGCAGTAAACTAGCGGGGGGCCCAGGTGATACGCAGTATTTT. Translation: CASSKLAGGPGDTQYF.

The rearrangement joins TRBV5-6 to TRBJ1-2, with 8 bases fitting TRBD1. Per the germline V gene, CDR1 is SGHDT and CDR2 is YYEEEE. The ends lost 1 base at V and 6 bases at J; junction bases unmatched: 11. The CDR3 has 16 residues. This CDR3 reads CASSLRTGLFHDGYTF. The CDR3 nucleotides read TGTGCCAGCAGCTTGAGGACAGGGCTGTTTCATGATGGCTACACCTTC.

The chain couples TRBV11-2 to TRBJ2-7, with D possibly being TRBD1 or TRBD2 (5 bases each). The CDR3 extends over 18 amino acids. Germline CDR1 and CDR2: SGHAT and FQNNGV. Trimming took 0 bases from V and 3 from J, leaving 21 bases between them. CDR3 sequence reads: CASSLEWGGRSPLYEQYF. In DNA form, the CDR3 reads TGTGCCAGCAGCTTAGAGTGGGGCGGGCGTAGTCCACTCTACGAGCAGTACTTC.

In DNA, the CDR3 is TGCGCCAGCAGCCCCCGGCAGGGGGCCAACGTCCTGACTTTC. It yields the protein CASSPRQGANVLTF. The chain combines TRBV4-1 with TRBJ2-6; D is uncertain. V shed 4 bases and J shed 4 bases, with 8 bases lying between them. The length of the CDR3 is 14 residues. CDR1 is MGHRA, CDR2 YSYEKL, per germline.

CDR3: CASSLIRGRPDTEAFF. CDR3 DNA: TGTGCCAGCAGTTTGATCAGGGGGCGCCCGGACACTGAAGCTTTCTTT. The rearrangement uses TRBV12-3 or TRBV12-4 and TRBJ1-1, with TRBD1 identical over 8 bases. Germline trimming cut 3 bases from V and 3 bases from J; bases unmatched to any gene: 9. The CDR3 is 16 residues long.

The V gene is TRBV5-6, the J gene TRBJ2-6; 8 bases match TRBD1. There are 18 residues in the CDR3. Trimming cost V 3 bases and J 0 bases; bases outside gene matches: 8. Germline V gene lookup returns CDR1 SGHDT and CDR2 YYEEEE. Here the CDR3 DNA reads TGTGCCAGCAGCTGGGGACAGGCCTTTAGCTCTGGGGCCAACGTCCTGACTTTC. It codes for CASSWGQAFSSGANVLTF.

The CDR3 spells CASSPISAEGYTF. In nucleotides, the CDR3 is TGTGCCAGCAGCCCTATTAGCGCGGAGGGCTACACCTTC. The rearrangement joins TRBV7-9 to TRBJ1-2; D uncertain. V was clipped by 5 bases and J by 8 bases, with 15 bases between them. This CDR3 contains 13 residues. CDR1 is SEHNR and CDR2 is FQNEAQ in the germline V gene (reference sequence).